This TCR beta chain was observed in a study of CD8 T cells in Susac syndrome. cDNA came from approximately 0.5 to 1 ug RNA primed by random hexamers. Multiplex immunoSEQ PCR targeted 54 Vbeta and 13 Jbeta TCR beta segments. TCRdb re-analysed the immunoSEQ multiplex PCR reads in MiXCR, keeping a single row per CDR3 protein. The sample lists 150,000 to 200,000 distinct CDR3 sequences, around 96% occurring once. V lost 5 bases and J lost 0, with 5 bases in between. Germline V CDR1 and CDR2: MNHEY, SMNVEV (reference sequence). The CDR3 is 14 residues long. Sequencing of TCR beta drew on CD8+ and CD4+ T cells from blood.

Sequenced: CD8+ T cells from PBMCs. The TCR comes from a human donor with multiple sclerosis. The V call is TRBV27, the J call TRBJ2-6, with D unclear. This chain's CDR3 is CASSLLSGANVLTF. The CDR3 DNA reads TGTGCCAGCAGTCTCCTCTCTGGGGCCAACGTCCTGACTTTC.